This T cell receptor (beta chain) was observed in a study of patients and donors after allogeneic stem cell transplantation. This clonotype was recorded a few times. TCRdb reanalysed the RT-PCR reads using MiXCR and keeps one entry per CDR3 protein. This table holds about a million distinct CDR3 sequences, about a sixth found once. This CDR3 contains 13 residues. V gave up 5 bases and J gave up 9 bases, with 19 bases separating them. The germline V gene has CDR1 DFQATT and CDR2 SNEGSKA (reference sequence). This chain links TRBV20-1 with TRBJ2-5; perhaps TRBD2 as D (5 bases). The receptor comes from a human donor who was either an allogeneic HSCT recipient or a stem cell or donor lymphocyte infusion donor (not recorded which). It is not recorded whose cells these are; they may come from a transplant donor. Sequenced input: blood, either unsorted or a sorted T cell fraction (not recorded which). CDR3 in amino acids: CSAFGRERIAQYF. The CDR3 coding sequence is TGCAGTGCTTTCGGCCGCGAGCGGATAGCCCAGTACTTC.